A single T cell receptor beta chain is shown here with its context. Its antigen is not yet known. There are no base qualities to consult, and no much larger clone falls within one base. Inclusion was restricted to participants for whom at least one PBMC sample before ART initiation and at least two post-ART samples were available. Every participant with HIV received treatment in the United States of America. Before DNA extraction, cryopreserved samples containing roughly 0.9-11 million PBMC were thawed and washed. At the time of the earliest PBMC sample, participants with HIV were aged between roughly 20 and 54 years. Per participant, PBMC samples came from 1-4 timepoints prior to ART initiation and 2-8 timepoints following ART initiation, for a median of 7 samples. For every participant, serial HIV viral load, CD4+ T-cell count, ART history and demographic data were obtained. Genomic DNA was extracted from unsorted PBMC with a Qiagen kit on a QIAcube, processed in batches of 12 samples.

The CDR3, from cysteine to phenylalanine, totals 16 residues. The read is trimmed to its CDR3 DNA, 48 bases read in frame from base 1. The immunoSEQ hsTCRB v3.0 assay was used at survey level resolution to sequence the TRB variable region. The targeted TRB sequencing depth was 40,000-50,000 T-cell genomes per sample. TRB libraries were pooled and sequenced on an Illumina MiSeq using a v3 150-cycle kit. In the original analysis: Repertoire analysis was run in R within a reproducible Nextflow workflow that covered QC, data transformation and analysis. LymphoSeq2, an R package for exploring AIRR-Seq data, was used to implement custom analyses. A handful of samples that produced fewer than 5000 total TRB sequences were removed, so some 190 HIV repertoires were analyzed. Among the 200 or so HIV repertoires that were kept, some 61 were collected before ART initiation and roughly 130 were collected after ART initiation. Repertoires were downsampled to 5000 TRB nucleotide sequences, with summary statistics averaged over 100 downsampling iterations. TRB sequences were retained for analysis only if CDR3 regions of at least seven amino acids were present. Diversity was assessed using a clonality score derived from Shannon entropy and using the Gini coefficient. In the repertoire networks, any two of the top 5000 CDR3 amino acid sequences were linked whenever the two sequences differed by an edit distance of one. Antigen specificity groups and MHC restriction were predicted for TRB CDR3 amino acid sequences with GLIPH2. To flag known associations with CMV, EBV, HIV or tissue antigens, CDR3 amino acid sequences were compared against VDJdb and McPAS-TCR. Pre-ART, post-ART and control groups were compared with Wilcoxon signed-rank tests and Holm-Bonferroni correction. TCRdb's version of the immuneACCESS table is confined to in-frame rearrangements and falls short of the full clone set. An unresolved V gene accounts for under half of the shortfall where checked; the remainder is of unknown origin. For V, J and clone size, that table is used; D and trimming come from the DNA. This sample is represented by roughly 18,000 clones; around 78% of them were singletons. The ten top clones hold about 6.9% of the sample.

The entry originates in a study of long-term antiretroviral therapy in people with HIV (dated by TCRdb to the early 2020s). For the wider study: The earliest samples were collected about a decade before the 2015 WHO recommendation for immediate ART, when ART was typically delayed until CD4 counts fell. About two fifths of the roughly 30 participants with HIV were female. A total of over 150 cryopreserved PBMC samples came from 30 or so adults with confirmed HIV infection and were collected serially over a mean of about six years (range 1-12). Whether ART initiation and durable HIV suppression were associated with changes in peripheral blood TRB repertoire composition and diversity was tested in a retrospective serial study. Test extractions of a monoclonal T-cell line alongside approximately 34 polyclonal samples showed no cross-contamination during QIAcube processing. Broader findings and caveats from the paper: At every time point, the repertoire was dominated by expanded TRB clones first identified before ART initiation, although this dominance fluctuated and, in many PLHIV, declined after ART. Because pre-ART samples had limited cell numbers, profiling was done on unsorted PBMC rather than on sorted CD4+ and CD8+ T cells. The samples span the years 2004 to 2017, and the ART regimens used at that time may not be as effective as current regimens. Inferences about post-ART repertoire changes are limited because no data were available on ART adherence, viral resistance or therapy changes. Starting ART was linked to a significant rise in TRB diversity, yet even with long-term ART the diversity remained significantly lower than in transplant donor controls. Because PBMC availability was limited, only the TCR beta chain was sequenced, with no alpha chain pairing. Narrower CDR3 length ranges were observed in HIV repertoires than in controls, and an antigen-experienced repertoire with only a slight naive shift after ART was suggested by the network structure.

The sample here was unsorted PBMCs, taken 2.2 years after starting antiretroviral therapy. The origin of this receptor is a man in his fifties or sixties with HIV. In this chain, TRBV21-1 is recombined with TRBJ1-2; no check of the table's D call, TRBD1, against the DNA was made. TRBV21-1 counts as a pseudogene. CDR3 protein: CASRFPGQGAHYGYTF. In nucleotides, the sequence is TGTGCCAGCAGGTTCCCGGGACAGGGGGCCCACTATGGCTACACCTTC.